What follows are 27 T cell receptor beta chains derived from one specimen sequenced in a study of CD8 T cells in Susac syndrome. An input of 0.5 to 1 ug of RNA was subjected to reverse transcription using random hexamers. One entry per CDR3 protein results from TCRdb running MiXCR on the immunoSEQ multiplex PCR reads. The repertoire holds 300,000 or so distinct CDR3 sequences, with about 91% as singletons. Material: CD4+ T cells from PBMCs. The receptor source for this set is a human donor with multiple sclerosis.

This sequence joins TRBV6-5 and TRBJ1-2, with D possibly matching TRBD1 (5 bases). There are 15 residues in the CDR3. V was clipped by 4 bases and J by 5 bases, with 17 bases between them. Germline V gene data show CDR1 as MNHEY and CDR2 as SVGAGI. As DNA, the CDR3 is TGTGCCAGCAGTTCGGGGGGGAGGGCTTGGTATGGCTACACCTTC. Its translation: CASSSGGRAWYGYTF.

This chain joins TRBV5-4 and TRBJ2-1, with a weak D call TRBD2 (5 bases). The germline V gene has CDR1 SGHNT and CDR2 YYREEE (reference sequence). The CDR3 runs to 14 residues. Trimming took off 0 bases at V and 4 bases at J, with 8 bases between the two ends. The CDR3 loop is CASSLGTRYNEQFF. The CDR3 DNA reads TGTGCCAGCAGCTTGGGGACTCGGTACAATGAGCAGTTCTTC.

The genes are TRBV24-1 and TRBJ1-2, with TRBD1 matching over 8 bases. The CDR3 length is 15 residues. J was trimmed by 8 bases and V by 3 bases; bases with no gene match: 10. Germline CDR1 is KGHDR and CDR2 is SFDVKD. As DNA, the CDR3 is TGTGCCACCAGTGATGCAATGGGACAGGCACAGGGCTACACCTTC. Protein product: CATSDAMGQAQGYTF.

This chain links TRBV5-6 with TRBJ1-1, with 8 bases fitting TRBD1. CDR3 length equals 13 residues. Germline lookup yields CDR1 SGHDT and CDR2 YYEEEE. V shed 4 bases, J shed 10 bases, and the junction held 9 bases outside the gene matches. In DNA form, the CDR3 reads TGTGCCAGCAGCCAGGACAGGGCGGTGCGAGCTTTCTTT. This translates into CASSQDRAVRAFF.

CDR3: CASSQVTSNYGYTF. The DNA for the CDR3 is TGTGCCAGCAGCCAAGTAACCTCTAACTATGGCTACACCTTC. The chain has TRBV3-1 and TRBJ1-2, with D unclear. The germline CDR1 and CDR2 sequences are LGHDT and YNNKEL (reference sequence). CDR3 length: 14 amino acids. With 1 base removed from V and 0 bases from J, the gap between germline ends came to 6 bases.

The V gene is TRBV19, the J gene TRBJ1-1, with 7 bases lining up with TRBD1. Germline V lookup: CDR1 LNHDA, CDR2 SQIVND (reference sequence). The V and J ends lost 5 bases and 11 bases, in that order; junction bases with no gene match: 14. This CDR3 is built from 14 residues. The DNA for the CDR3 is TGTGCCAGTAGTGTCGGACAGGTAGGAGGAGGCGCTTTCTTT. This translates into CASSVGQVGGGAFF.

The chain couples TRBV29-1 to TRBJ2-1; D not resolved. Trimming took off 4 bases at V and 5 bases at J, with 18 bases between the two ends. The V gene's germline CDR1 is SQVTM and CDR2 ANQGSEA. The CDR3 sequence is 15 residues long. CDR3 loop: CSVVRVTVPDNEQFF. Here the CDR3 DNA reads TGCAGCGTTGTAAGGGTCACGGTTCCCGACAATGAGCAGTTCTTC.

The chain is built from TRBV6-6 and TRBJ2-1; D possibly corresponds to TRBD2 (6 bases). CDR1 and CDR2 from the germline V gene are MNHNY and SVGAGI (reference sequence). This CDR3 spans 14 amino acids. V lost 5 bases, J lost 9 bases, and 17 bases lay in between. CDR3 residues: CASSPTGGDFEQFF. CDR3 in DNA: TGTGCCAGCAGTCCCACCGGGGGAGACTTTGAGCAGTTCTTC.

Of note for this clonotype: One junction end does not reproduce the germline sequence, and a read error may be involved. This sequence joins TRBV19 and TRBJ1-2; D possibly corresponds to TRBD1 (6 bases). The CDR3 runs to 15 residues. The V gene's germline CDR1 is LNHDA and CDR2 SQIVND (reference sequence). The CDR3 here is CASSIAVDRSRSIHF. The CDR3 bases are TGTGCCAGTAGTATAGCCGTGGACAGAAGTCGTAGTATACACTTC.

This chain joins TRBV7-2 and TRBJ2-7, with 8 bases identical to TRBD1. The CDR3 consists of 14 residues. Germline CDR1 and CDR2: SGHTA and FQGNSA. After removal of 4 bases from V and 2 bases from J, the junction contained 4 bases not matched to a gene. In DNA, the CDR3 is TGTGCCAGCAGCTCGTCGACAGGGGCCTACGAGCAGTACTTC. Translated: CASSSSTGAYEQYF. Full variable domain (rest looked up from reference TRBV7-2 and TRBJ2-7): GAGVSQSPSNKVTEKGKDVELRCDPISGHTALYWYRQSLGQGLEFLIYFQGNSAPDKSGLPSDRFSAERTGGSVSTLTIQRTQQEDSAVYLCASSSSTGAYEQYFGPGTRLTVT.

This chain uses TRBV19 with TRBJ1-4; 7 nucleotides match TRBD1. Germline lookup yields CDR1 LNHDA and CDR2 SQIVND (reference sequence). This CDR3 contains 15 residues. J was trimmed by 7 bases and V by 0 bases; bases with no gene match: 5. CDR3: CASSIEAGGSEKLFF. The CDR3, as DNA: TGTGCCAGTAGTATAGAAGCAGGGGGATCTGAAAAACTGTTTTTT.

V is TRBV12-3 or TRBV12-4 and J is TRBJ2-1, with D unresolved. The V and J ends lost 3 bases and 8 bases respectively, with 11 bases between them. The CDR3 extends over 13 amino acids. The chain's CDR3 is CASSLQSGDEQFF. CDR3 nucleotides: TGTGCCAGCAGTTTGCAGTCTGGGGATGAGCAGTTCTTC.

The V call is TRBV6-5, the J call TRBJ1-6; D not certain. Germline lookup yields CDR1 MNHEY and CDR2 SVGAGI. The V and J ends lost 2 bases and 0 bases respectively, with 8 bases between them. This CDR3 has 16 amino acids. CDR3 DNA: TGTGCCAGCAGTTACGGTTCGAGCTCCTATAATTCACCCCTCCACTTT. As protein: CASSYGSSSYNSPLHF.

The V and J genes are TRBV18 and TRBJ1-3; TRBD1 might be the D (5 bases). V gave up 3 bases and J gave up 3 bases, with 15 bases separating them. The CDR3 consists of 16 residues. Germline lookup yields CDR1 KGHSH and CDR2 LQKENI. CDR3 in amino acids: CASSPRDSRIGNTIYF. The CDR3 DNA follows: TGTGCCAGCTCACCCCGAGACAGTCGAATTGGAAACACCATATATTTT. The complete variable domain, with remaining parts taken from reference TRBV18 and TRBJ1-3, reads NAGVMQNPRHLVRRRGQEARLRCSPMKGHSHVYWYRQLPEEGLKFMVYLQKENIIDESGMPKERFSAEFPKEGPSILRIQQVVRGDSAAYFCASSPRDSRIGNTIYFGEGSWLTVV.

The J gene is TRBJ1-1, the V gene TRBV27; no reliable D call. In germline, CDR1 is MNHEY, CDR2 SMNVEV (reference sequence). The CDR3 has 14 residues. Trimming pared 0 bases from V and 5 bases from J, leaving 10 bases between. CDR3 residues: CASSLSYWGTEAFF. The CDR3, as DNA: TGTGCCAGCAGTTTATCGTATTGGGGTACTGAAGCTTTCTTT.

The chain links TRBV20-1 to TRBJ1-2, with D uncertain. V dropped 6 bases and J dropped 5 bases, with 16 bases sitting between them. The CDR3 loop spans 13 amino acids. Germline V gene lookup returns CDR1 DFQATT and CDR2 SNEGSKA (reference sequence). For the CDR3, the DNA is TGCAGTGCCCGGGAGGGCCCGGGGTATGGCTACACCTTC. Translated, it gives CSAREGPGYGYTF.

This chain joins TRBV27 and TRBJ2-7, with D perhaps TRBD1 (7 bases). CDR3 length equals 14 residues. Germline V CDR1 and CDR2: MNHEY, SMNVEV (reference sequence). V was shortened by 6 bases and J by 2 bases, with 14 bases between the two germline ends. The CDR3 spells CASRRGTAAYEQYF. CDR3 nucleotides: TGTGCCAGCAGACGCGGGACAGCGGCCTACGAGCAGTACTTC.

The rearrangement links TRBV30 to TRBJ1-2; D is ambiguous. Trimming cost V 3 bases and J 8 bases, with 16 bases left between them. The CDR3 covers 13 residues. CDR1 is GTSNPN, CDR2 SVGIG, per germline (reference sequence). CDR3 region: CAWSDSRHKGYTF. The DNA of the CDR3 is TGTGCCTGGAGCGACTCCCGACACAAAGGCTACACCTTC.

This chain uses TRBV7-9 with TRBJ2-7; 10 bases line up with TRBD2. Germline values: CDR1 SEHNR, CDR2 FQNEAQ (reference sequence). The CDR3 is made up of 13 amino acids. Trimming cost V 4 bases and J 6 bases; bases outside gene matches: 3. The CDR3 region is CASSSGTSVEQYF. CDR3 DNA sequence: TGTGCCAGCAGCTCCGGGACTAGCGTCGAGCAGTACTTC.

This chain links TRBV6-5 with TRBJ1-5, with 7 nucleotides matching TRBD1. J was trimmed by 4 bases and V by 6 bases; bases with no gene match: 3. The CDR3 spans 13 residues. Germline assignment: CDR1 MNHEY and CDR2 SVGAGI. CDR3 protein: CASSETGNQPQHF. The CDR3 DNA follows: TGTGCCAGCAGCGAGACAGGGAATCAGCCCCAGCATTTT.

The V gene is TRBV24-1, the J gene TRBJ2-1; TRBD2 is a possible D gene (7 bases). V was shortened by 5 bases and J by 2 bases, with 12 bases between the two germline ends. Per the germline V gene, CDR1 is KGHDR and CDR2 is SFDVKD. The CDR3 is 15 amino acids. The CDR3 sequence: CATSVPGGPYNEQFF. In DNA, the CDR3 is TGTGCCACCAGTGTACCGGGGGGCCCCTACAATGAGCAGTTCTTC.

The CDR3 bases are TGTGCCTGGAGTGTACGGGTTACTGAAGCTTTCTTT. It translates to CAWSVRVTEAFF. The gene calls are TRBV30 and TRBJ1-1; D is undetermined. V was pared by 0 bases and J by 5 bases, with 7 bases between. Germline V CDR1 and CDR2: GTSNPN, SVGIG (reference sequence). This CDR3 has 12 amino acids.

The gene calls are TRBV12-3 or TRBV12-4 and TRBJ1-1; no reliable D call. Trimming took off 5 bases at V and 3 bases at J, with 16 bases between the two ends. The CDR3 contains 15 residues. DNA for the CDR3: TGTGCCAGCAGTAGGTTGGGATGGGAGTACACTGAAGCTTTCTTT. Translation gives CASSRLGWEYTEAFF.

A few counts support this clonotype. This chain joins TRBV7-2 and TRBJ2-7; possibly TRBD1 for D (6 bases). Per the germline V gene, CDR1 is SGHTA and CDR2 is FQGNSA. Trimming cost V 5 bases and J 0 bases, with 14 bases left between them. The CDR3 runs 15 residues. CDR3 sequence (DNA): TGTGCCAGCAGCCTGGACAGCCAAAGCTCCTACGAGCAGTACTTC. Its translation is CASSLDSQSSYEQYF.

The J gene is TRBJ2-1, the V gene TRBV7-3; 8 nucleotides line up with TRBD2. Germline CDR1 is SGHTA and CDR2 is FQGTGA. V shed 2 bases, J shed 9 bases, and the junction held 6 bases outside the gene matches. The CDR3 is 14 amino acids. The CDR3 DNA sequence: TGTGCCAGCAGCTTATCGGGGGGGCGTAGTGAGCAGTTCTTC. It yields the protein CASSLSGGRSEQFF.

The rearrangement uses TRBV2 and TRBJ1-1, with D maybe TRBD1 (6 bases). The V gene's germline CDR1 is SNHLY and CDR2 FYNNEI. This CDR3 region has 15 residues. Trimming stripped 6 bases from V and 1 base from J, with 15 bases between. The DNA of the CDR3 is TGTGCCAGCAGGGCCACTGGACAGTCGAACACTGAAGCTTTCTTT. Translation gives CASRATGQSNTEAFF. Full variable domain (outside the CDR3, taken from reference TRBV2 and TRBJ1-1): EPEVTQTPSHQVTQMGQEVILRCVPISNHLYFYWYRQILGQKVEFLVSFYNNEISEKSEIFDDQFSVERPDGSNFTLKIRSTKLEDSAMYFCASRATGQSNTEAFFGQGTRLTVV.

The V call is TRBV5-1, the J call TRBJ1-1; D is undetermined. Trimming shortened V by 0 bases and J by 0 bases, and 12 bases separated the two germline ends. Per the germline V gene, CDR1 is SGHRS and CDR2 is YFSETQ. The CDR3 consists of 16 residues. DNA of the CDR3: TGCGCCAGCAGCTTGGAGCACCCCACCATGAACACTGAAGCTTTCTTT. Translation gives CASSLEHPTMNTEAFF.